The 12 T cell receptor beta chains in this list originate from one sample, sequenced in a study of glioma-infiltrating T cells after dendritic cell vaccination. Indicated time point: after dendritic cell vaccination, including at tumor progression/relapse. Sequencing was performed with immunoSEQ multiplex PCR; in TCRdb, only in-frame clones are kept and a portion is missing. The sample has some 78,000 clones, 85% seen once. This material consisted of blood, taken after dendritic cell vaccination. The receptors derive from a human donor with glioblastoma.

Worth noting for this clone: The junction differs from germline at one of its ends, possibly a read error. The CDR3, as DNA: TGCAGCGTCGAAGCGTCGGCTAGGCCCGCCAATGAGCAGTTCTTC. Its translation: CSVEASARPANEQFF. The chain couples TRBV29-1 to TRBJ2-1, with D unresolved. The CDR3 loop spans 15 amino acids. Germline V gene lookup returns CDR1 SQVTM and CDR2 ANQGSEA.

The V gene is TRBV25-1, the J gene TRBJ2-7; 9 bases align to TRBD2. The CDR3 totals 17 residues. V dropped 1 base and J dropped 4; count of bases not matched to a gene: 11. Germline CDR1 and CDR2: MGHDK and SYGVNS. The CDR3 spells CASSEWAPSGTMYEQYF. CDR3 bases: TGTGCCAGCAGTGAATGGGCCCCTAGCGGGACTATGTACGAGCAGTACTTC.

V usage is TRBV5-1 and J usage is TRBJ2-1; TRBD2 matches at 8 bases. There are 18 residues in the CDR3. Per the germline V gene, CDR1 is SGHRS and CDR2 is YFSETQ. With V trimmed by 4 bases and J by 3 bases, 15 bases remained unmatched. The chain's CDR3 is CASSRKSNGTRYYNEQFF. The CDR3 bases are TGCGCCAGCAGCCGAAAGAGTAACGGGACTAGATACTACAATGAGCAGTTCTTC.

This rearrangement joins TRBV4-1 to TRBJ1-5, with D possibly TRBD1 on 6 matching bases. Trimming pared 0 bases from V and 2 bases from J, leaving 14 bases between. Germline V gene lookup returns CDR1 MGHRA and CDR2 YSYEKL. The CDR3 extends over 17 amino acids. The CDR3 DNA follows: TGCGCCAGCAGCCAAGACGGGAACAGGGTCGGCAATCAGCCCCAGCATTTT. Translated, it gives CASSQDGNRVGNQPQHF.

The CDR3 sequence: CASSIWGKGQGAGEAFF. In DNA, the CDR3 is TGTGCCAGTAGTATTTGGGGGAAGGGGCAGGGGGCAGGTGAAGCTTTCTTT. V is TRBV19 and J is TRBJ1-1; 8 bases are a match to TRBD1. Germline CDR1 LNHDA, CDR2 SQIVND (reference sequence). Unmatched junction bases numbered 16, after V lost 3 bases and J lost 7 bases. This CDR3 has 17 amino acids.

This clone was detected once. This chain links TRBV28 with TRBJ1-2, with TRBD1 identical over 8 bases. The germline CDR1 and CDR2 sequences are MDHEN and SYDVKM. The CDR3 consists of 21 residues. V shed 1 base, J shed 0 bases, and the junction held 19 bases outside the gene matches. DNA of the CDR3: TGTGCCAGCAGTTTATTAACTTCAGGACGGGGACAGGAGGCGCCTAACTATGGCTACACCTTC. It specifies CASSLLTSGRGQEAPNYGYTF.

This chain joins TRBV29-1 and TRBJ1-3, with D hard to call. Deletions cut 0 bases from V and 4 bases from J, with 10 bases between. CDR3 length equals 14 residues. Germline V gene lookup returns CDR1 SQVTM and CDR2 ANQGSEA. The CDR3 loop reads CSVEDVHLGNTIYF. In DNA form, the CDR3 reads TGCAGCGTTGAAGACGTCCATCTAGGAAACACCATATATTTT.

The CDR3 DNA reads TGTGCCAGCACCTCGACAGGGGGCTCTTCCGGGGCCAACGTCCTGACTTTC. Its protein product is CASTSTGGSSGANVLTF. The rearrangement links TRBV7-2 to TRBJ2-6; 10 bases fit TRBD1. Germline V gives CDR1 SGHTA, CDR2 FQGNSA. The CDR3 is 17 amino acids. Trimming took 7 bases from V and 4 from J; bases not matched to a gene: 10.

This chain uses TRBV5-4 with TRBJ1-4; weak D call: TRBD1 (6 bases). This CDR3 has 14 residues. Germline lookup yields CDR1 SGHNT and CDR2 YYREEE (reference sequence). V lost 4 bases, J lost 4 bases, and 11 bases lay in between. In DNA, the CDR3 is TGTGCCAGCAGCCCACGACAGGATAATGAAAAACTGTTTTTT. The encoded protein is CASSPRQDNEKLFF.

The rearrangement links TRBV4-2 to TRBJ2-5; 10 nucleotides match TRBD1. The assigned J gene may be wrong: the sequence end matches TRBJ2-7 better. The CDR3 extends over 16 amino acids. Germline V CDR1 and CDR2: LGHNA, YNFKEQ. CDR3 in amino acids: CASSPGEGTGAYEQYF. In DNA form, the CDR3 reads TGTGCCAGCAGCCCCGGAGAGGGGACAGGGGCCTACGAGCAGTACTTC.

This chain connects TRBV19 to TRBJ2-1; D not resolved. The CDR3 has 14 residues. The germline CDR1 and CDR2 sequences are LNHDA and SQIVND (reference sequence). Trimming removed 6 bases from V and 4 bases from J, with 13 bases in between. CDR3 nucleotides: TGTGCCAGTAGCATAAGTACTCTATACAATGAGCAGTTCTTC. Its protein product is CASSISTLYNEQFF.

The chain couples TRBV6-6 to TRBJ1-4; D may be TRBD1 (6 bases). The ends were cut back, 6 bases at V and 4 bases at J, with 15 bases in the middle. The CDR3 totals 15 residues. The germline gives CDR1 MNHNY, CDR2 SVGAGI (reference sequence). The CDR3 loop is CASRTGTSDNEKLFF. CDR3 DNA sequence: TGTGCCAGCAGGACTGGGACAAGCGATAATGAAAAACTGTTTTTT.